The clone carrying this T cell receptor (beta chain) has a count of ten or more. Its specificity is unknown. CDR3 length equals 16 residues. Germline V gene data show CDR1 as MNHEY and CDR2 as SVGEGT. Trimming removed 5 bases from V and 4 bases from J; junction bases left unmatched: 8. This record comes from a study of neurological immune-mediated disorders. Broader study findings: The absence of shared CDR3 amino acid sequences among expanded clones across subjects suggests private repertoires in all groups. Expansion of TCR clones was greatest in HTLV-1-associated myelopathy and smallest in multiple sclerosis, where it fell below that of healthy controls.

TCRdb passed the 5' RACE reads through MiXCR, listing each CDR3 protein once. The sample lists 77,000 or so distinct CDR3 sequences, around a tenth occurring once. Sequencing used PBMCs. The chain uses TRBV6-2 or TRBV6-3 and TRBJ2-1; 10 bases fit TRBD2. This TCR derives from a man aged 50 or older in good health. The CDR3 nucleotides read TGTGCCAGCAGTCTCAATGGACTAGCGGTTTACAATGAGCAGTTCTTC. Translation gives CASSLNGLAVYNEQFF.